Below, 4 T cell receptor beta chains from the same sample are listed, as sequenced in a study of T-cell memory formation after mild COVID-19. Each CDR3 protein is one row after TCRdb ran MiXCR on the 5' RACE reads. The profile shows roughly 580,000 distinct CDR3 sequences, about a sixth of them singletons. Material for sequencing was PBMCs or a T cell subset sorted from them (not recorded which). The origin of the receptors is an adult woman who had mild COVID-19 (a few samples of this study predate the infection). Cell type and time point are not known.

This clonotype showed up just a few times. The chain links TRBV29-1 to TRBJ2-1; 7 bases agree with TRBD1. V trimming: 5 bases; J trimming: 0 bases; junction bases outside the gene matches: 4. CDR1 is SQVTM and CDR2 is ANQGSEA in the germline V gene. The CDR3 has 14 residues. CDR3 loop: CSVNRGTSYNEQFF. The CDR3 DNA sequence: TGCAGCGTTAACAGGGGAACCTCCTACAATGAGCAGTTCTTC.

This clonotype was recorded many times. The chain carries TRBV6-6 and TRBJ2-7; D assignment may be TRBD1 or TRBD2 (6 bases each). Trimming took off 2 bases at V and 4 bases at J, with 21 bases between the two ends. CDR1 is MNHNY and CDR2 is SVGAGI in the germline V gene (reference sequence). The CDR3 length is 17 residues. The CDR3 here is CASSYLPGAISRYEQYF. The CDR3 DNA is TGTGCCAGCAGTTACCTCCCGGGGGCTATCTCTAGATACGAGCAGTACTTC.

The chain employs TRBV29-1 and TRBJ2-7; D not resolved. The germline V gene encodes CDR1 SQVTM and CDR2 ANQGSEA. The CDR3 spans 13 residues. Deletions cut 4 bases from V and 2 bases from J, with 12 bases between. The CDR3 loop is CSVVVRRTYEQYF. The DNA for the CDR3 is TGCAGCGTTGTCGTCCGACGAACCTACGAGCAGTACTTC.

There are a few counts of this clonotype. The chain joins TRBV5-1 to TRBJ2-5, with a possible D match to TRBD1 (5 bases). The V and J ends lost 4 bases and 1 base respectively, with 14 bases between them. Germline CDR1 SGHRS, CDR2 YFSETQ. The CDR3 runs 15 residues. The CDR3 loop is CASSPENRFQETQYF. For the CDR3, the DNA is TGCGCCAGCAGCCCAGAAAACAGGTTCCAAGAGACCCAGTACTTC.